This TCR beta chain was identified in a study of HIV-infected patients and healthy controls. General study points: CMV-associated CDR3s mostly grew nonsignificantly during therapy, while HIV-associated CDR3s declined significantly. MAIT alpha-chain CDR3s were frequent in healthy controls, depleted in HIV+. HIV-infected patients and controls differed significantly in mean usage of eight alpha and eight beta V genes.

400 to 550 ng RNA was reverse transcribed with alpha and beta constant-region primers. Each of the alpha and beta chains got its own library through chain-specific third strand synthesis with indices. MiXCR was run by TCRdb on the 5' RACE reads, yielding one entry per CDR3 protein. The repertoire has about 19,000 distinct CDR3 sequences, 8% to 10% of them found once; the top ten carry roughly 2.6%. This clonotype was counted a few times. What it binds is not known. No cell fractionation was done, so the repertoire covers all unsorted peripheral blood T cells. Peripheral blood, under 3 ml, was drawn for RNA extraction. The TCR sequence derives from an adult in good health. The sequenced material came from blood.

CDR3 amino acids: CSVVGGVEQYF. The CDR3 DNA follows: TGCAGCGTTGTTGGGGGAGTCGAGCAGTACTTC. This chain connects TRBV29-1 to TRBJ2-7; D assignment may be TRBD1 or TRBD2 (5 bases each). The length of the CDR3 is 11 residues. V shed 4 bases and J shed 6 bases, with 10 bases lying between them. The germline V gene encodes CDR1 SQVTM and CDR2 ANQGSEA.